This record covers a single T cell receptor beta chain. The target antigen is unknown. The data stem from a study of blood T cells in healthy people across ages. The use of a sample-barcoded 5' primer and a J-beta primer mix characterized a second PCR of 7 to 11 cycles. Every cDNA molecule bore a tag from a template-switch adaptor containing 12 random nucleotides. The yield of each sample was at least 3 million CDR3-containing paired-end reads. TCRdb re-called the 5' RACE reads with MiXCR, one entry per CDR3 protein. The sample carries about 1.6 million distinct CDR3 sequences, 34% recorded once. CDR3 length: 15 residues. V gave up 5 bases and J gave up 3 bases; unmatched junction bases: 8. The study's findings and limits: Roughly linear age-related decline in beta diversity appeared, significant by age approximately 43. The study found TCR beta diversity correlated strongly with naive T cell percentage.

The source of this sequence is a woman aged 25 to 39 in good health. The sequenced sample was blood. The chain links TRBV12-3 or TRBV12-4 to TRBJ2-5, with 8 bases matching TRBD1. CDR3 protein: CASSVPDREEETQYF. CDR3 DNA sequence: TGTGCCAGCAGTGTCCCGGACAGGGAGGAAGAGACCCAGTACTTC.